This TCR beta chain came from a study of blood T cell repertoires in COVID-19. Trimming took 0 bases from V and 1 from J, leaving 10 bases between them. In germline, CDR1 is SGHNT, CDR2 YYREEE (reference sequence). This CDR3 has 15 residues. Assay used: immunoSEQ multiplex PCR; TCRdb lists only in-frame clones, some missing. The sample carries 250,000 to 350,000 clones, around 85% recorded once. Across roughly 25 US areas, participants ranged in age from about 18 to 90 years. Cohorts were determined from participant-reported clinical history. The sample consisted of PBMCs or T cells enriched from blood (not recorded which). The chain is built from TRBV5-4 and TRBJ1-1; D is undetermined. The receptor's source is a woman aged 45-60 years who had recovered from COVID-19. In nucleotides, the CDR3 is TGTGCCAGCAGCTTGGAAATACGGAGGAACACTGAAGCTTTCTTT. Translating it yields CASSLEIRRNTEAFF. Full variable domain (outside the CDR3, taken from reference TRBV5-4 and TRBJ1-1): ETGVTQSPTHLIKTRGQQVTLRCSSQSGHNTVSWYQQALGQGPQFIFQYYREEENGRGNFPPRFSGLQFPNYSSELNVNALELDDSALYLCASSLEIRRNTEAFFGQGTRLTVV.